The TCR beta chain under discussion was sequenced for a study of T-cell reconstitution after alpha-beta-depleted transplantation in children. General study points: Expanded graft clones numbering several hundred reportedly gave rise to alpha-beta T cells about two months after transplant. The study traced high day-60 TCRbeta diversity in some patients to surviving recipient T cells and thymic progenitors. By one year post-transplant, T-cell counts and diversity largely arose from T cells that were newly produced.

As regards this clonotype: Its antigen remains unknown. A much larger clone differs from this one at a single base, so this may be a read error.

The length of the CDR3 is 15 residues. V lost 5 bases, J lost 11 bases, and 22 bases lay in between. Germline V gene data show CDR1 as SGHVS and CDR2 as FNYEAQ. Unique molecular identifiers tagged the TCRbeta library. In TCRdb, the PCR reads were re-called with MiXCR into one record per CDR3 protein. The sample gives hundreds of thousands of distinct CDR3 sequences, approximately 7.3% of which show up once; approximately 9.6% is in the top ten. Sequencing was performed on peripheral blood, taken 360 days after TCRalphabeta/CD19-depleted stem cell transplant. The sequence was collected from a female patient under 10 years old who had a stem cell transplant for Fanconi anemia, so the T cells may come from the graft donor. J is TRBJ2-1 and V is TRBV7-6, with a weak D call TRBD2 (5 bases). The CDR3 loop is CASSLSSIASTKQFF. CDR3 bases: TGTGCCAGCAGCCTTAGTAGTATAGCGTCGACGAAGCAGTTCTTC.